Listed below are T cell receptor beta chains from one sample, sequenced in a study of blood T cell repertoires in COVID-19. Libraries were prepared by immunoSEQ multiplex PCR; TCRdb keeps only in-frame clonotypes and omits some of them. The table records over 150,000 clones, 60% to 80% of them present only once. Sequencing was done on a sample of peripheral blood. The source is a woman in her 70s with acute or convalescent COVID-19. CDR3s leave out the opening cysteine and the closing phenylalanine or tryptophan.

V: TRBV6-5
J: TRBJ2-1
CDR3: ASRGLRTNRKEQF

V: TRBV4-2
J: TRBJ2-1
CDR3: ASSQDFGRDYNEQF

V: TRBV24-1
J: TRBJ2-1
CDR3: ATSDSGGDEQF

V: TRBV5-1
J: TRBJ2-5
CDR3: ASSPGGETQY

V: TRBV5-1
J: TRBJ2-3
CDR3: ASTFRGTDTQY

V: TRBV9
J: TRBJ2-1
CDR3: ASSPGSGEQF

V: TRBV6-6
J: TRBJ1-5
CDR3: ASSSQGGENQPQH

V: TRBV5-4
J: TRBJ2-2
CDR3: ASSLKQGENTGELF

V: TRBV12-3/TRBV12-4
J: TRBJ2-2
CDR3: ASSTVGELF

V: TRBV18
J: TRBJ1-5
CDR3: ASSPGQGWAQPQH

V: TRBV5-1
J: TRBJ2-1
CDR3: ASSLVLDAEQF

V: TRBV14
J: TRBJ2-5
CDR3: ASSQSAGGWAQY

V: TRBV5-1
J: TRBJ2-7
CDR3: ASSPLADIYEQY

V: TRBV5-6
J: TRBJ1-1
CDR3: ASSEQNTEAF

V: TRBV7-2
J: TRBJ2-3
CDR3: ASSPRGGTDSTDTQY

V: TRBV5-4
J: TRBJ2-1
CDR3: ASSLEAGVYEQF

V: TRBV5-1
J: TRBJ1-3
CDR3: ASSFSTVDSGNTIY

V: TRBV5-1
J: TRBJ2-6
CDR3: ASSLTVMDSGANVLT

V: TRBV5-1
J: TRBJ1-1
CDR3: ASSLGRGNTEAF

V: TRBV2
J: TRBJ1-5
CDR3: ASSEILGATGDQPQH

V: TRBV2
J: TRBJ1-2
CDR3: ASNPTGGAAKGYT

V: TRBV18
J: TRBJ2-2
CDR3: ASSPNRRELNTGELF

V: TRBV9
J: TRBJ2-1
CDR3: ASSGLAGWGDEQF

V: TRBV7-8
J: TRBJ1-3
CDR3: ASRAGTSGNTIY

V: TRBV20-1
J: TRBJ2-5
CDR3: SAWDLETQY

V: TRBV6-6
J: TRBJ1-2
CDR3: ASRMRTGTTYGYT

V: TRBV6-5
J: TRBJ2-7
CDR3: ASRTLVYEQY

V: TRBV7-3
J: TRBJ2-1
CDR3: ASSQGVHGEQF

V: TRBV20-1
J: TRBJ2-7
CDR3: SASPWTGAYEQY

V: TRBV7-9
J: TRBJ2-4
CDR3: ASSLGGTGAKNIQY

V: TRBV19
J: TRBJ2-5
CDR3: ASSIQGDETQY

V: TRBV7-2
J: TRBJ2-1
CDR3: ASSLPGVAEQF

V: TRBV10-3
J: TRBJ1-1
CDR3: AISLTGQVNTEAF

V: TRBV3-1/TRBV3-2
J: TRBJ1-5
CDR3: ASSQRGRGEPQH

V: TRBV29-1
J: TRBJ1-2
CDR3: SVVGQGHGYT

V: TRBV5-6
J: TRBJ2-2
CDR3: ASSWGQGRAGELF

V: TRBV11-2
J: TRBJ2-7
CDR3: ASSLRETYEQY

V: TRBV10-2
J: TRBJ2-2
CDR3: ASSLGTSGTGELF

V: TRBV24-1
J: TRBJ1-5
CDR3: ATSDYKINQPQH

V: TRBV30
J: TRBJ1-6
CDR3: AWADDRTNSPLH

V: TRBV7-9
J: TRBJ1-1
CDR3: ASSRETGMNTEAF

V: TRBV25-1
J: TRBJ2-2
CDR3: ASSEQGFPGELF

V: TRBV19
J: TRBJ1-1
CDR3: ASRPGQIMNTEAF

V: TRBV7-8
J: TRBJ1-1
CDR3: ASSPRGQRNTEAF

V: TRBV28
J: TRBJ2-1
CDR3: AGARDQGYNEQF

V: TRBV2
J: TRBJ1-2
CDR3: ASSGSQGNYGYT

V: TRBV27
J: TRBJ2-2
CDR3: ASSRLAARSTGELF

V: TRBV5-4
J: TRBJ2-1
CDR3: ASSRSGGRSYNEQF

V: TRBV23-1
J: TRBJ2-2
CDR3: ASSQSGLAGGPTGELF

V: TRBV6-2/TRBV6-3
J: TRBJ2-1
CDR3: ASSRWTSGVNEQF

V: TRBV2
J: TRBJ1-2
CDR3: ASSPLSFSGQNGYT

V: TRBV5-1
J: TRBJ2-3
CDR3: ASSSGTSGRDTQY